The 2 T cell receptor beta chains below were found in one sample sequenced in a study of T cells after yellow fever vaccination (dated by TCRdb to between 2019 and 2020). Library prep was done by 5' RACE. This sample was sequenced with an Illumina HiSeq 2500. Through fastp at Q25 and MiXCR, TCRdb rebuilt clones from the public reads, retaining in-frame beta chains. Rows are unified per CDR3 protein, each entry keeping the most common DNA and genes. The sample yields 35,000 to 55,000 distinct CDR3 sequences; 5% to 8% were counted once. Jointly, the top ten make up about 10% of the sample. The sample's treatment or condition label, decoded: live attenuated yellow fever vaccine strain. Material: PBMCs, either bulk or a sorted T-cell subset (CD4+, CD8+, memory, or dextramer-sorted; not recorded which), obtained 45 days after the yellow fever booster vaccination. The source is a man aged 25-40 years who received the YFV17D yellow fever vaccine.

This clonotype has more than one count but fewer than ten. The chain carries TRBV30 and TRBJ2-7; tentatively, D is TRBD1 or TRBD2 (5 bases each). Between the trimmed V and J ends, which lost 2 bases and 3 bases, there was a span of 14 bases. CDR3 length equals 14 residues. Germline CDR1 reads GTSNPN; CDR2 reads SVGIG (reference sequence). The CDR3 sequence is CAWSLPGLGYEQYF. The CDR3 DNA reads as TGTGCCTGGAGTCTTCCGGGGCTCGGCTACGAGCAGTACTTC.

This clonotype was seen many times. This chain uses TRBV5-1 with TRBJ2-1; TRBD2 aligns across 11 bases. Losses at the gene ends were 4 bases for V and 6 bases for J; bases not matched to a gene: 6. Germline V gene lookup returns CDR1 SGHRS and CDR2 YFSETQ. The CDR3 loop spans 15 amino acids. The CDR3 sequence: CASSSTSGSVNEQFF. CDR3 DNA: TGCGCCAGCAGCAGTACTAGCGGGAGTGTCAATGAGCAGTTCTTC. The whole variable domain, remainder taken from reference TRBV5-1 and TRBJ2-1, is KAGVTQTPRYLIKTRGQQVTLSCSPISGHRSVSWYQQTPGQGLQFLFEYFSETQRNKGNFPGRFSGRQFSNSRSEMNVSTLELGDSALYLCASSSTSGSVNEQFFGPGTRLTVL.